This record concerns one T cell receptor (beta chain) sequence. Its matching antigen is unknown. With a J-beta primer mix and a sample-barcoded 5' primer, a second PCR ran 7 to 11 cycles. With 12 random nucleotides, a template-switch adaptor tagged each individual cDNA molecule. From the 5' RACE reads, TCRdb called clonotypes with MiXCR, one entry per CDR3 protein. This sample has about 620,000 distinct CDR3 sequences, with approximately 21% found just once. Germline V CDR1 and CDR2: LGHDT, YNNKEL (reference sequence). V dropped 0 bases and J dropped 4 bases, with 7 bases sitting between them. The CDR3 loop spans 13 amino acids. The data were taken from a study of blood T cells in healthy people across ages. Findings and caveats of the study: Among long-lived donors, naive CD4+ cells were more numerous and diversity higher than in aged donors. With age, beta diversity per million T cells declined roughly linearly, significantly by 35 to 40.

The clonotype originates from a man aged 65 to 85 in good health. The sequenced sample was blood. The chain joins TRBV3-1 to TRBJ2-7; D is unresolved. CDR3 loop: CASSQDLGYEQYF. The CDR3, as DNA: TGTGCCAGCAGCCAAGATTTGGGTTACGAGCAGTACTTC.